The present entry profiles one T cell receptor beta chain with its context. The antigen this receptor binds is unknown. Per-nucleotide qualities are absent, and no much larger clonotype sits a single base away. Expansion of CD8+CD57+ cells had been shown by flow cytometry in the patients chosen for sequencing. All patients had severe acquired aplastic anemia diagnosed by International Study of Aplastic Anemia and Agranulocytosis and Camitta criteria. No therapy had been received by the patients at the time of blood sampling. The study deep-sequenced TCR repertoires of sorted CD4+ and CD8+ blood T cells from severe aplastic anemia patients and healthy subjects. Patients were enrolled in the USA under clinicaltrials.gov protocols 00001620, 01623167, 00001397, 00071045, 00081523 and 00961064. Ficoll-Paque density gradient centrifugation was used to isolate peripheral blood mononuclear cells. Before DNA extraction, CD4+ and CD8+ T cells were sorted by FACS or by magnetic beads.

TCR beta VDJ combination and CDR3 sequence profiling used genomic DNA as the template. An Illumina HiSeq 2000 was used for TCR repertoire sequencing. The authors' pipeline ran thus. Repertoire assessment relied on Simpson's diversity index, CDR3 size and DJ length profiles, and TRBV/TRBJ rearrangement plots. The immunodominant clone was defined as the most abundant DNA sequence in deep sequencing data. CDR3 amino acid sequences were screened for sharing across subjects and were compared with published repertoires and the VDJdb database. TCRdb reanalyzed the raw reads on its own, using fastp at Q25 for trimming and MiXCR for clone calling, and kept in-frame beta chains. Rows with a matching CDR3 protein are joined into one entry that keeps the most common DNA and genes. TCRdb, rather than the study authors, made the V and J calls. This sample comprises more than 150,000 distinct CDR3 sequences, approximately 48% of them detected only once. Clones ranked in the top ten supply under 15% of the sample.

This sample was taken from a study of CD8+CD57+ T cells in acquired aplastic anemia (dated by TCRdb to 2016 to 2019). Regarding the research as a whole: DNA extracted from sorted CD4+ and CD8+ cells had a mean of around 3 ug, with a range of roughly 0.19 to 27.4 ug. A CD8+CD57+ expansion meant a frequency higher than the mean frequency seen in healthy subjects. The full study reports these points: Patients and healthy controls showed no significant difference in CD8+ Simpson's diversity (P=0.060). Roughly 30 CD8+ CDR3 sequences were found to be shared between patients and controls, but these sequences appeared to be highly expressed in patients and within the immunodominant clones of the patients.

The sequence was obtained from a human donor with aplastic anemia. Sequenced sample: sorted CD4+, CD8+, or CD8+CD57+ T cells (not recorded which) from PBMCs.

The CDR3 has the sequence CATKGASTEAFF. In nucleotide form, the sequence is TGTGCCACCAAGGGGGCGAGTACTGAAGCTTTCTTT. This receptor chain uses TRBV24-1 and TRBJ1-1, with 7 bases in between that match TRBD1. Sequences KGHDR (CDR1) and SFDVKD (CDR2) are obtained from the germline V gene. The junction shows trimming of 8 bases on V and 5 bases on J, and the gene matches do not reach 4 bases of it. Measured from the cysteine to the phenylalanine, the CDR3 is 12 residues long. Here the CDR3 DNA is all that survives: 36 bases in frame from base 1.